This T cell receptor beta chain was identified in a study of cytomegalovirus exposure and HLA in healthy donors. Study-level points and caveats: Among TCR sequences, most were rare, though some public TCRs appeared in many donors. Subsequent analysis found a tendency for first-cohort TCR clusters to co-occur within the 120 or so validation repertoires.

In its sample, this clone was seen once. The target antigen is unknown. The table came from immunoSEQ multiplex PCR; TCRdb's copy has only in-frame clones and leaves some out. Among approximately 110,000 clones listed, around 94% were seen once. Trimming left V 5 bases short and J 2 bases short, with 9 bases between. Germline values: CDR1 MDHEN, CDR2 SYDVKM. The CDR3 loop spans 13 amino acids. Material for sequencing was PBMCs. The chain joins TRBV28 to TRBJ2-5, with D hard to call. This clonotype originated in a woman younger than 35 in good health and CMV-seronegative. CDR3 residues: CASSVVNQETQYF. As DNA, the CDR3 is TGTGCCAGCAGTGTAGTTAATCAAGAGACCCAGTACTTC.